This paragraph covers one T cell receptor beta chain sequence. The same CDR3 is also encoded by other DNA sequences in this sample. Assay used: immunoSEQ multiplex PCR; TCRdb lists only in-frame clones, some missing. This sample yields about 610,000 clones, of which more than 75% are seen a single time; around 0.0099% belongs to the top ten. Trimming removed 3 bases from V and 0 bases from J, with 2 bases in between. From germline, CDR1 is SGHRS and CDR2 YFSETQ. The CDR3 has 12 residues. The entry originates in a study of shared T cell receptors in the human thymus. The same sample was also studied in work on human thymus T cells. That paper adds: The donors were infants in Finland with congenital heart defects, otherwise immunologically healthy. Resections obtained during corrective heart surgery supplied the thymus tissue. Among thymic and blood repertoires, usage of V and J genes appeared biased. Thymic repertoires from unrelated individuals overlapped highly, related research reported.

Specimen: thymocytes. The chain uses TRBV5-1 and TRBJ2-3; no definite D call. The receptor was derived from a boy younger than two with a congenital heart defect. CDR3 nucleotide sequence: TGCGCCAGCAGCTCAAGCACAGATACGCAGTATTTT. Translation gives CASSSSTDTQYF.